This T cell receptor (beta chain) appears in the sequencing data of a study of OX40 agonist ivuxolimab in advanced cancers. Study-wide context: At roughly 80% male, the cohort had a mean age of about 60 years, ranging from roughly 20 to 90. The eligibility criteria allowed prior anti-PD-1, anti-PD-L1 or anti-CTLA-4 therapy, and under 50% had some. Study-level findings and limits: Doses of 0.1 to 3.0 mg/kg were accompanied by clonal expansion of CD4+ and CD8+ blood T cells by week 6. CD8+ T cells (on average) carried more expanded clones than CD4+ T cells.

V was clipped by 1 base and J by 1 base; unmatched bases: 0. This CDR3 contains 15 residues. Germline assignment: CDR1 SGHTA and CDR2 FQGNSA. Some clones are missing from TCRdb's copy, which holds only in-frame ones; the method was immunoSEQ multiplex PCR. The profile shows fewer than 90,000 clones, approximately 85% of them singletons. For this clone: Its antigen is unidentified.

V and J are TRBV7-2 and TRBJ2-3; TRBD2 matches at 9 bases. The sample was CD4+ or CD8+ T cells sorted from blood, taken in a trial of the OX40 agonist ivuxolimab. The TCR was taken from an adult with an advanced solid tumor such as melanoma, head and neck, liver or kidney cancer. This CDR3 reads CASSLVAGGTDTQYF. Written as DNA, the CDR3 is TGTGCCAGCAGCTTAGTAGCGGGGGGCACAGATACGCAGTATTTT.